Here is one T cell receptor (beta chain) with its context. This specimen comes from a study of blood T cell repertoires in COVID-19. Study at large: Samples of COVID-19 (acute and convalescent) were obtained from the United States, Italy and Spain. The cDNA or gDNA used as material had been derived from T cells, B-cell-depleted T cells, or PBMCs.

The ends lost 0 bases at V and 2 bases at J; junction bases unmatched: 1. Germline-derived CDR1 and CDR2 are SGDLS and YYNGEE. The CDR3 has 15 residues. Repertoires were generated with immunoSEQ multiplex PCR, while TCRdb's copy carries only in-frame clones and drops some. This sample has tens of thousands of clones, with approximately 88% found just once. This chain connects TRBV9 to TRBJ2-3; the match to TRBD2 covers 9 bases. This clonotype was obtained from a human donor in a cohort sampled during active COVID-19. Material for sequencing was peripheral blood. CDR3 bases: TGTGCCAGCAGCGTAGGACTAGCGGACACAGATACGCAGTATTTT. Amino acid sequence: CASSVGLADTDTQYF.